A selection of T cell receptor beta chains follows, all from one sample in a study of T cells after yellow fever vaccination. TCRdb independently ran MiXCR on the 5' RACE reads; one entry per CDR3 protein. The table has some 30,000 distinct CDR3 sequences, 3.5% to 5% seen once; the top ten hold under 55%. The sample was CD8+ T cells sorted from PBMCs, taken 5 days after the yellow fever booster vaccination. The receptors originated from a man aged 25 to 40 who received the YFV17D yellow fever vaccine. The CDR3 runs from the conserved cysteine through the conserved F or W. A D gene is named only where the DNA matches it firmly. Rows give clone size only sometimes, using once, few, many, or a class for an expanded clone.

j_call d_call v_call clone_size cdr3_nt cdr3_aa
TRBJ2-5 TRBD2 TRBV18 many TGTGCCAGCTCAGAGACTAGCGGACCAGAAGAGACCCAGTACTTC CASSETSGPEETQYF
TRBJ1-2 - TRBV2 many TGTGCCAGCAGTGAAGGCAAAGCTAACTATGGCTACACCTTC CASSEGKANYGYTF
TRBJ2-1 TRBD1 TRBV7-2 many TGTGCCAGCAGCCGCGACCGACAGGGGGCAATAGTGGATGAGCAGTTCTTC CASSRDRQGAIVDEQFF
TRBJ2-1 - TRBV14 many TGTGCCAGCAGCTTCAGCGGACCTACCTACAATGAGCAGTTCTTC CASSFSGPTYNEQFF
TRBJ2-1 - TRBV7-8 many TGTGCCAGCAGCTTATACGGGAGAAACAATGAGCAGTTCTTC CASSLYGRNNEQFF
TRBJ2-1 - TRBV6-4 many TGTGCCAGCATACTCCCGGGACCCGGGCGTATAGAGCAGTTCTTC CASILPGPGRIEQFF
TRBJ2-7 - TRBV10-2 many TGCGCCAGCATGGATGCCTCCTACGAGCAGTACTTC CASMDASYEQYF
TRBJ2-1 - TRBV7-9 many TGTGCCAGCAGCTTATTGGACACTAGTAGGGATGAGCAGTTCTTC CASSLLDTSRDEQFF
TRBJ2-7 - TRBV12-3/TRBV12-4 many TGTGCCAGCAGTTGGGGCATGAGTTACGAGCAGTACTTC CASSWGMSYEQYF
TRBJ2-1 TRBD2 TRBV9 many TGTGCCAGCAGCGGTTTAGCGGGAGCCTCCTACAATGAGCAGTTCTTC CASSGLAGASYNEQFF
TRBJ2-1 TRBD2 TRBV12-5 - TGTGCTAGTGGTTTCCGGGAGGAAGGGTGGTTGCCCAATGAGCAGTTCTTC CASGFREEGWLPNEQFF
TRBJ2-3 - TRBV4-3 many TGCGCCAGCAGCCAAGAAGGCAGAAACACAGATACGCAGTATTTT CASSQEGRNTDTQYF